This TCR beta chain was recovered during a study of a mutant IDH1 vaccine in newly diagnosed glioma. Study as a whole: Either 4-6 weeks after radiotherapy alone or alongside temozolomide, vaccination was begun.

Method: immunoSEQ multiplex PCR; TCRdb's copy keeps in-frame clones and lacks some. The data show fewer than 90,000 clones, around 82% seen once. V lost 4 bases and J lost 3, with 6 bases in between. Germline loops: CDR1 DFQATT, CDR2 SNEGSKA (reference sequence). CDR3 length: 11 residues. This clone has only one observation. Its cognate antigen is unknown. Described time point: week 35, safety follow-up. Vaccinated patients received 300 ug of mutant IDH1 20-mer peptide per dose, with topical imiquimod. Patients underwent eight vaccinations, which took place in weeks 1, 3, 5, 7, 11, 15, 19 and 23. In every donor, the tumor was a new WHO grade 3 or 4 IDH1-mutant, ATRX-lost astrocytoma.

Here the sequenced sample was PBMCs, taken from a glioma patient whose treatment included an IDH1 peptide vaccine. The chain is built from TRBV20-1 and TRBJ1-1, with D unclear. This clonotype was obtained from a young man with glioma. CDR3 sequence: CSAIRDTEAFF. Written as DNA, the CDR3 is TGCAGTGCTATTAGGGACACTGAAGCTTTCTTT.